This T cell receptor beta chain was retrieved from a study of shared clonotypes between healthy human individuals. Study-level results: Larger richness was generally estimated for naive than memory subsets.

Germline CDR1 and CDR2: SGHNT and YENEEA. This CDR3 region has 17 residues. The V end lost 1 base, the J end lost 2 bases, and 16 bases lay between the germline ends. The assay was immunoSEQ multiplex PCR, and TCRdb's table has in-frame clones only and misses some. The table shows millions of clones, with 85% to 95% occurring only once. Note on this clone: Its matching antigen is unknown.

The sequence came from a man aged 18 to 30 in good health. The rearrangement uses TRBV11-3 and TRBJ2-3; tentatively, D is TRBD1 (5 bases). Input material: naive CD4+ T cells sorted from blood. Subset here: CD45RA+ positively selected. The CDR3 loop reads CASSLGAYDGHTDTQYF. In DNA, the CDR3 is TGTGCCAGCAGCTTAGGAGCCTATGACGGACACACAGATACGCAGTATTTT.